This entry describes one T cell receptor beta chain. The data originate from a study of blood T cells in healthy people across ages. A second roughly 7 to 12 cycle PCR used barcoded and J-beta primers. TCRdb reprocessed the 5' RACE reads with MiXCR, giving one entry per CDR3 protein. Among about 1.4 million distinct CDR3 sequences listed, around 59% were seen once. Trimming took 0 bases from V and 0 from J; bases not matched to a gene: 10. From germline, CDR1 is DFQATT and CDR2 SNEGSKA (reference sequence). CDR3 length equals 18 residues. This TCR was recovered from a man younger than 30 in good health. The sample comprised blood. The chain has TRBV20-1 and TRBJ2-4, with TRBD2 matching 8 bases. The CDR3 here is CSARDWSSGLLAKNIQYF. In nucleotides, the CDR3 is TGCAGTGCTAGAGATTGGTCTAGCGGGCTCCTAGCCAAAAACATTCAGTACTTC.